The T cell receptor beta chain under discussion was sequenced for a study of cytomegalovirus exposure and HLA in healthy donors. Study at large: From donors who were HLA-typed, an early data release held 70 million to 90 million unique TCRs. General observations from the study: Specific recognition of CMV antigens was confirmed in vitro for a few chains (all CMV-associated). Later on, a genetic analysis was performed. It linked a missense variant in DCLRE1C with V- and J-gene trimming of TCR beta. Being productive about 87% or about 30% of the time was typical of most TCR beta V segments in an earlier analysis.

In germline, CDR1 is SEHNR, CDR2 FQNEAQ (reference sequence). The CDR3 extends over 12 amino acids. Deletions cut 2 bases from V and 6 bases from J, with 8 bases between. PCR was performed using 60 Vbeta and 13 Jbeta primers. Sequencing was performed with immunoSEQ multiplex PCR; in TCRdb, only in-frame clones are kept and a portion is missing. The table has 94,000 or so clones, about two thirds seen once. This clone was found a few times. Its matching antigen is unknown. The TCR comes from a man aged 55 to 70 in good health and CMV-seronegative. The chain couples TRBV7-9 to TRBJ2-7; no reliable D call. What was sequenced was PBMCs. The CDR3 DNA sequence: TGTGCCAGCAGCTTAAACGTGGCCGAGCAGTACTTC. It codes for CASSLNVAEQYF. Based on the CDR3 plus reference TRBV7-9 and TRBJ2-7, the full variable domain is DTGVSQNPRHKITKRGQNVTFRCDPISEHNRLYWYRQTLGQGPEFLTYFQNEAQLEKSRLLSDRFSAERPKGSFSTLEIQRTEQGDSAMYLCASSLNVAEQYFGPGTRLTVT.